Listed here are 11 T cell receptor beta chains from one sample, sequenced in a study of T cells after posttransplantation cyclophosphamide. Generated by immunoSEQ multiplex PCR, the TCRdb table keeps only in-frame clones and is missing some. The specimen has more than 9,500 clones, none found just once. The sample was PBMCs. The receptors stem from a woman aged 35 to 49 in good health, CMV-negative, and a related stem cell transplant donor.

This clone came up a few times. The chain joins TRBV27 to TRBJ2-4; 8 bases match TRBD2. This CDR3 spans 17 amino acids. Germline trimming cut 6 bases from V and 4 bases from J; bases unmatched to any gene: 14. Germline CDR1 MNHEY, CDR2 SMNVEV (reference sequence). This CDR3 is CASRALVAGTSKNIQYF. The CDR3 region has the DNA TGTGCCAGCAGAGCCCTCGTAGCGGGGACGTCAAAAAACATTCAGTACTTC.

This clone occurred many times. The genes are TRBV12-3 or TRBV12-4 and TRBJ2-7, with 11 bases matching TRBD2. CDR3 length: 12 residues. The V and J ends lost 5 bases and 9 bases, in that order; junction bases with no gene match: 3. CDR3 nucleotide sequence: TGTGCCAGCAGTCCCGGACTAGCGGGGCAGTACTTC. Its protein product is CASSPGLAGQYF.

Ten or more counts support this clone. V is TRBV5-1 and J is TRBJ2-1; 8 bases line up with TRBD2. The CDR3 totals 17 residues. Germline V gives CDR1 SGHRS, CDR2 YFSETQ. V trimming: 4 bases; J trimming: 0 bases; junction bases outside the gene matches: 9. The CDR3, as DNA: TGCGCCAGCAGCCTCCGGGGACTAGATACCTCCTACAATGAGCAGTTCTTC. Protein: CASSLRGLDTSYNEQFF.

This clone has at least ten counts. The V and J genes are TRBV28 and TRBJ1-1, with D perhaps TRBD1 (5 bases). Germline loops: CDR1 MDHEN, CDR2 SYDVKM. This CDR3 contains 15 residues. Trimming shortened V by 5 bases and J by 6 bases, and 19 bases separated the two germline ends. The CDR3 loop is CASSPRGSGSAEAFF. In nucleotides, the CDR3 is TGTGCCAGCAGTCCTAGGGGATCAGGGTCAGCTGAAGCTTTCTTT.

This clone has ten or more counts. V is TRBV9 and J is TRBJ1-2; D might be TRBD1 (6 bases). CDR1 SGDLS and CDR2 YYNGEE come from the germline V gene. This CDR3 has 17 residues. Trimming took off 3 bases at V and 9 bases at J, with 27 bases between the two ends. In DNA form, the CDR3 reads TGTGCCAGCAGCGCTCGAACCCAGGGTGGGGGCCAAAGGAGCTACACCTTC. The encoded protein is CASSARTQGGGQRSYTF.

This clone was observed many times. The chain couples TRBV12-3 or TRBV12-4 to TRBJ2-3, with a possible D match to TRBD1 (6 bases). The CDR3 has 15 amino acids. Trimming stripped 4 bases from V and 2 bases from J, with 13 bases between. The CDR3 here is CASSWILGATDTQYF. The CDR3 DNA sequence: TGTGCCAGCAGTTGGATTTTGGGGGCCACAGATACGCAGTATTTT.

This clone was seen repeatedly, ten times or more. This chain uses TRBV12-3 or TRBV12-4 with TRBJ2-1; 8 nucleotides line up with TRBD2. Trimming at V came to 3 bases and at J to 9 bases, leaving 7 bases not matched to a gene. This CDR3 has 14 amino acids. CDR3 bases: TGTGCCAGCAGTTTTTTCCAGCGGGGGTTTGAGCAGTTCTTC. Encoded protein: CASSFFQRGFEQFF.

This clone has at least ten counts. V and J are TRBV7-9 and TRBJ1-2; D remains unclear. The CDR3 has 14 residues. Germline V lookup: CDR1 SEHNR, CDR2 FQNEAQ (reference sequence). Trimming removed 5 bases from V and 4 bases from J, with 14 bases in between. The CDR3 sequence: CASSHRAVVYGYTF. The CDR3 nucleotides read TGTGCCAGCAGCCACCGCGCCGTGGTCTATGGCTACACCTTC.

This clone was seen at least ten times. This rearrangement joins TRBV19 to TRBJ2-7, with 10 bases aligning to TRBD2. Germline CDR1 is LNHDA and CDR2 is SQIVND (reference sequence). This CDR3 contains 15 residues. V was pared by 5 bases and J by 3 bases, with 7 bases of the junction left unmatched. The CDR3 loop is CASSLSGGANYEQYF. CDR3 DNA sequence: TGTGCCAGTAGTCTCAGCGGGGGGGCGAACTACGAGCAGTACTTC. The full variable domain, in which reference TRBV19 and TRBJ2-7 provide the parts outside the CDR3, is DGGITQSPKYLFRKEGQNVTLSCEQNLNHDAMYWYRQDPGQGLRLIYYSQIVNDFQKGDIAEGYSVSREKKESFPLTVTSAQKNPTAFYLCASSLSGGANYEQYFGPGTRLTVT.

This clone was detected ten times or more. The chain has TRBV24-1 and TRBJ2-1, with D unresolved. Trimming took 3 bases from V and 7 from J, leaving 9 bases between them. There are 13 residues in the CDR3. The V gene's germline CDR1 is KGHDR and CDR2 SFDVKD. CDR3 residues: CATSDPAMNEQFF. DNA for the CDR3: TGTGCCACCAGTGATCCAGCGATGAATGAGCAGTTCTTC.

In its sample, this clone was seen many times. The chain employs TRBV11-2 and TRBJ1-4, with D uncertain. With 5 bases removed from V and 11 bases from J, the gap between germline ends came to 21 bases. This CDR3 spans 15 amino acids. Germline loops: CDR1 SGHAT, CDR2 FQNNGV. The CDR3 DNA reads as TGTGCCAGCAGCCCCGGGGATGGGCGCATCGGGAAACTGTTTTTT. It encodes CASSPGDGRIGKLFF.